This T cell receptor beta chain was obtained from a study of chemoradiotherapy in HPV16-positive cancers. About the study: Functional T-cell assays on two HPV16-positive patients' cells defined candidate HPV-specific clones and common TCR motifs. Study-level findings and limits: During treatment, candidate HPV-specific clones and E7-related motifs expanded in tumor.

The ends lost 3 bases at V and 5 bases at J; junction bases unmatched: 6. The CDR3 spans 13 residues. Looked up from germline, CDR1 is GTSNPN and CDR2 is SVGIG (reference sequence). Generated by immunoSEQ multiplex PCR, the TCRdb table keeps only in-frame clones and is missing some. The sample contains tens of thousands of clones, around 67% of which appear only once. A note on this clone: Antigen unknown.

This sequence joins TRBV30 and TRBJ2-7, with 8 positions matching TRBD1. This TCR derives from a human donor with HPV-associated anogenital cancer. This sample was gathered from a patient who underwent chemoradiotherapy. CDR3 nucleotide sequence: TGTGCCTGGAGAAGGACAGGGAGCCACGAGCAGTACTTC. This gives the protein CAWRRTGSHEQYF. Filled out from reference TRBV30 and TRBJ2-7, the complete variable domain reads SQTIHQWPATLVQPVGSPLSLECTVEGTSNPNLYWYRQAAGRGLQLLFYSVGIGQISSEVPQNLSASRPQDRQFILSSKKLLLSDSGFYLCAWRRTGSHEQYFGPGTRLTVT.